Described below is a single TCR beta chain sequence and its context. Its antigen target is currently unknown. Nothing much larger sits one base from this clone, and base qualities are not available. This specimen belongs to a study of shared clonotypes between healthy human individuals (dated by TCRdb to about 2020). For the wider study: The cohort comprised two women and a few men aged 18 to 49 years. For each donor, CD4 naive and CD4 memory were each given three plates, CD8 naive was given two plates, and CD8 memory was given one plate. To increase sequencing depth and limit assay-specific biases, TCR repertoire library preparation and sequencing were carried out by different laboratories using diverse techniques. Blood TCR repertoires of about five healthy adults were deeply sequenced to estimate repertoire size and the extent of clonotype sharing between individuals. Leukapheresis yielded between about 0.94 and 9.5 billion PBMCs per donor.

Donors were healthy HIV-negative adults with no recently reported acute infections or vaccinations. All donors were Caucasian adults living in Nashville, Tennessee, USA. CD4+ T cells were enriched through magnetic negative selection, after which naive cells were positively selected on CD45RA and the remaining negative fraction served as the memory subset. Blood was obtained by leukapheresis, after which PBMCs were separated by Ficoll-Histopaque density gradient centrifugation and cryopreserved in liquid nitrogen vapor phase. Purity and quantity of every magnetically sorted T cell population were checked by analytical flow cytometry. Genomic DNA was isolated from each sorted fraction and quantified by UV absorbance on a Nanodrop 2000c. TCR CDR3 regions were amplified from genomic DNA by multiplex PCR using the deep immunoSEQ assay. Genomic DNA extracted from each cell subset was distributed evenly over all wells of several immunoSEQ 96-well plates, and each plate served as one replicate. For sorted subsets, approximately 0.2 ug of genomic DNA, equivalent to around 29,000 T cell genomes, went into each replicate PCR. Purified libraries were measured with a Qubit 3.0 fluorometer, size-checked on a Bioanalyzer 2100, and measured again with the KAPA Library Quantification kit. Each immunoSEQ 96-well plate was sequenced on its own single-read 150-cycle Illumina NextSeq 550 flow cell. The authors processed their data as follows. The immunoSEQ output contained only junctional sequences without quality scores, so filtering could not match that applied to full-length reads. Sequences were annotated with PyIR, a Python wrapper for IgBLAST v1.9, using IMGT germline references to assign V/J genes and CDR3. Reads were removed for weak V/J assignments (E-value above 1e-6), missing CDR3, stop codons, out-of-frame junctions, or ambiguous translated residues. V3J clonotypes were defined as sequences sharing the same inferred V gene, J gene, and CDR3 amino acid sequence. Percentage overlap between repertoires was calculated by dividing the number of shared unique clonotypes by the size of the smaller repertoire. Three approaches were used to assess repertoire richness: RTK rarefaction, the Chao1 estimator, and Recon v2.1 estimates of unobserved clonotypes. For all TCRbeta clonotypes obtained by the gDNA method from four donors, generation probabilities were computed with OLGA. TCRdb obtained this table from immuneACCESS and retained in-frame rearrangements with V and J assigned. These tables miss some clones; where compared with another copy, unresolved V genes account for less than half of the shortfall, and the remainder is unexplained. V and J calls and clone size are copied from that table; D and trimming were computed from the DNA. The sample records millions of clones, more than 80% of which are singletons. The ten largest clones take up about 0.37% of the sample.

Spanning cysteine to phenylalanine, the CDR3 consists of 13 amino acids. The only DNA kept is the CDR3, 39 bases in frame from the first base. Reading the germline V gene gives CDR1 ENHRY and CDR2 SYGVKD. V sheds 9 bases and J sheds 5 bases, leaving 14 bases between their ends. General study outcomes and caveats: Naive subsets generally had larger estimated clonotype richness than memory subsets. Sharing across a few donors was observed for roughly 5.4% of naive CD4, 3.5% of naive CD8, 2% to 2.5% of memory CD4, and roughly 0.4% of memory CD8 clonotypes. Higher generation probabilities were observed for clonotypes shared by all four sorted-subset donors than for non-shared clonotypes. Sampling was restricted to blood, and TCR repertoires in tissue are likely to differ from TCR repertoires in blood. Rarefaction of sorted-subset datasets indicated incomplete sequencing despite the large sequencing depth. The small number of donors limited the genetic and exposure-history diversity represented. Based on pairwise subsampling, the degree of clonotype sharing among donors was expected to be affected by sequencing depth.

The sample was naive CD4+ T cells from PBMCs. In light of the paper, this sample's cell subset or site label describes: CD45RA+ positively selected. The sequence joins TRBV10-3 to TRBJ2-1, with the D call perhaps TRBD1 or TRBD2, as 6 bases match in each case. The TCR comes from a man younger than 35 in good health. Some clones in this sample may be carry-over from other donors' samples. The bases read TGTGCCATTAGGGGGGTCCAGAACAATGAGCAGTTCTTC. Translated, it reads CAIRGVQNNEQFF.